The 31 T cell receptor beta chains in this list originate from one sample, sequenced in a study of stem cell transplantation in POMP-related autoinflammatory disease. The repertoire was sequenced with immunoSEQ multiplex PCR; TCRdb's copy has only in-frame clones and lacks some. The sample consists of some 68,000 clones, just over 90% of them appearing once. This sample comprised CD4+ T cells from PBMCs, obtained after stem cell transplantation. The receptors shown here come from a human patient with POMP-related autoinflammation and immune dysregulation (PRAID). A subset of T cells may come from the graft donor.

V usage is TRBV11-2 and J usage is TRBJ2-5; 10 bases line up with TRBD1. Germline V CDR1 and CDR2: SGHAT, FQNNGV. The CDR3 sequence is 15 residues long. V trimming: 5 bases; J trimming: 6 bases; junction bases outside the gene matches: 9. The CDR3 coding sequence is TGTGCCAGCAGCCCATTGACAGGGGGCATAAAGACCCAGTACTTC. This translates into CASSPLTGGIKTQYF.

There are a few counts of this clone. The chain carries TRBV2 and TRBJ2-1, with D perhaps matching TRBD2 (6 bases). Trimming removed 6 bases from V and 8 bases from J, with 17 bases in between. The V gene's germline CDR1 is SNHLY and CDR2 FYNNEI. The CDR3 is 14 residues long. The CDR3 loop reads CASSPREWGDEQFF. The DNA for the CDR3 is TGTGCCAGCAGCCCCCGCGAATGGGGGGATGAGCAGTTCTTC.

This rearrangement joins TRBV5-1 to TRBJ1-2; D might be TRBD1 (5 bases). The germline V and J ends were trimmed by 1 base and 0 bases, with 13 bases remaining between them. Per germline, CDR1 SGHRS and CDR2 YFSETQ. CDR3 length equals 16 residues. The CDR3 reads CASSLYGDPSNYGYTF. The CDR3 bases are TGCGCCAGCAGCTTGTATGGGGACCCATCTAACTATGGCTACACCTTC.

The chain employs TRBV2 and TRBJ1-2; 11 nucleotides agree with TRBD1. Per the germline V gene, CDR1 is SNHLY and CDR2 is FYNNEI. Losses at the gene ends were 11 bases for V and 2 bases for J; bases not matched to a gene: 22. CDR3 length: 19 residues. The CDR3 DNA is TGTGCCTCAATGTTGGCCGGGACAGGGGGAGGTTTGGCGAACTATGGCTACACCTTC. Protein sequence: CASMLAGTGGGLANYGYTF.

The rearrangement links TRBV3-1 (or the pseudogene TRBV3-2) to TRBJ1-3; D gene uncertain. Trimming took 1 base from V and 0 from J, leaving 10 bases between them. The CDR3 is 16 residues long. Germline loops: CDR1 LGHDT, CDR2 YNNKEL (reference sequence). The CDR3 loop is CASSQGRFSSGNTIYF. For the CDR3, the DNA is TGTGCCAGCAGCCAAGGGCGTTTTAGCTCTGGAAACACCATATATTTT.

V and J are TRBV15 and TRBJ1-4; perhaps TRBD1 as D (5 bases). Germline V gene data show CDR1 as LNHNV and CDR2 as YYDKDF (reference sequence). V was trimmed by 4 bases and J by 0 bases, leaving 15 bases between them. The CDR3 loop spans 17 amino acids. For the CDR3, the DNA is TGTGCCACCAGCAACGGGGGGTTCTGGGCAACTAATGAAAAACTGTTTTTT. Its translation: CATSNGGFWATNEKLFF.

The rearrangement joins TRBV30 to TRBJ2-3; D gene unclear. Trimming pared 7 bases from V and 8 bases from J, leaving 16 bases between. Germline CDR1 and CDR2: GTSNPN and SVGIG (reference sequence). The CDR3 contains 12 residues. CDR3 coding DNA: TGTGCCTCCGCCCGAGAAGGCGGTACGCAGTATTTT. Translated, it gives CASAREGGTQYF.

This clone was counted a few times. The CDR3 protein is CASTHKGKSYNSPLHF. CDR3 in DNA: TGTGCCAGCACCCATAAAGGGAAATCCTATAATTCACCCCTCCACTTT. The rearrangement joins TRBV3-1 (or the pseudogene TRBV3-2) to TRBJ1-6, with unresolved D. Trimming shortened V by 7 bases and J by 1 base, and 14 bases separated the two germline ends. The CDR3 is 16 residues long. The germline V gene encodes CDR1 LGHDT and CDR2 YNNKEL (reference sequence).

The J gene is TRBJ1-3, the V gene TRBV10-2; D possibly corresponds to TRBD1 (6 bases). V was cut by 3 bases and J by 4 bases, with 13 bases left in between. The CDR3 consists of 15 residues. The germline gives CDR1 WSHSY, CDR2 SAAADI. The CDR3 DNA reads TGCGCCAGCAGTGACTTGACAGGAGGAGGAAACACCATATATTTT. Translation gives CASSDLTGGGNTIYF.

V and J are TRBV5-1 and TRBJ2-3, with TRBD2 identical over 8 bases. This CDR3 has 16 amino acids. The germline gives CDR1 SGHRS, CDR2 YFSETQ. Trimming took 3 bases from V and 0 from J; bases not matched to a gene: 6. DNA of the CDR3: TGCGCCAGCAGCTATACTAGCGGCGTTAGCACAGATACGCAGTATTTT. Protein sequence: CASSYTSGVSTDTQYF.

The chain couples TRBV20-1 to TRBJ2-7; no reliable D call. From germline, CDR1 is DFQATT and CDR2 SNEGSKA (reference sequence). The CDR3 has 11 amino acids. V was shortened by 1 base and J by 3 bases, with 4 bases between the two germline ends. The CDR3 region has the DNA TGCAGTGCTAGAGTAGACTACGAGCAGTACGTC. As protein: CSARVDYEQYV.

V and J are TRBV4-1 and TRBJ1-3; 8 bases are shared with TRBD1. The CDR3 loop spans 16 amino acids. Per germline, CDR1 MGHRA and CDR2 YSYEKL. V trimming: 4 bases; J trimming: 5 bases; junction bases outside the gene matches: 10. In nucleotides, the CDR3 is TGCGCCAGCAGCCCCGGCCCAGGACAGGGCAGAAACACCATATATTTT. It encodes CASSPGPGQGRNTIYF.

This CDR3 is CASSSPGQGEETQYF. The CDR3 DNA reads TGTGCCAGCAGTTCCCCGGGACAGGGAGAAGAGACCCAGTACTTC. The chain is built from TRBV28 and TRBJ2-5; TRBD1 matches at 9 bases. This CDR3 has 15 amino acids. The germline gives CDR1 MDHEN, CDR2 SYDVKM. J was trimmed by 3 bases and V by 4 bases; bases with no gene match: 6.

This CDR3 reads CAWSDQSGSETQYF. CDR3 DNA: TGTGCCTGGAGTGACCAAAGCGGGAGTGAGACCCAGTACTTC. The chain couples TRBV30 to TRBJ2-5; TRBD2 matches 8 bases. The germline gives CDR1 GTSNPN, CDR2 SVGIG (reference sequence). CDR3 size: 14 residues. J was trimmed by 5 bases and V by 1 base; bases with no gene match: 6. The variable domain in full, with the rest retrieved from reference TRBV30 and TRBJ2-5, is SQTIHQWPATLVQPVGSPLSLECTVEGTSNPNLYWYRQAAGRGLQLLFYSVGIGQISSEVPQNLSASRPQDRQFILSSKKLLLSDSGFYLCAWSDQSGSETQYFGPGTRLLVL.

The J gene is TRBJ1-6, the V gene TRBV7-2; 11 nucleotides agree with TRBD1. The CDR3 length is 13 residues. Germline CDR1 SGHTA, CDR2 FQGNSA. V was clipped by 5 bases and J by 10 bases; unmatched bases: 1. The CDR3 DNA sequence: TGTGCCAGCAGCCGGGACAGGGGGTCACCCCTCCACTTT. Translated: CASSRDRGSPLHF.

This sequence joins TRBV7-8 and TRBJ2-7, with a possible D match to TRBD1 (6 bases). Germline values: CDR1 SGHVS, CDR2 FQNEAQ. V lost 1 base and J 2 bases, leaving 12 bases between the germline ends. The CDR3 is 15 residues long. CDR3 protein: CASSLVRGAPYEQYF. In DNA form, the CDR3 reads TGTGCCAGCAGCTTAGTCAGGGGTGCCCCCTACGAGCAGTACTTC.

A single count supports this clone. The CDR3 bases are TGCGCCAGCAGCCAAAAGGATAGGGGCGCTAGCGGGAGGACGAATGAGCAGTTCTTC. It codes for CASSQKDRGASGRTNEQFF. J is TRBJ2-1 and V is TRBV4-1, with TRBD2 identical over 11 bases. CDR1 is MGHRA, CDR2 YSYEKL, per germline. Trimming cost V 2 bases and J 7 bases; bases outside gene matches: 16. The CDR3 has 19 residues.

This clone was detected once. The chain has TRBV21-1 and TRBJ1-5. TRBV21-1 is a recognized pseudogene. The CDR3 totals 16 residues. The DNA for the CDR3 is TGTGCCAGCAGCAATGGAAGTCATCGGCCCCATCAGCCCCAGCATTTT. It encodes CASSNGSHRPHQPQHF.

This clone was counted a single time. V gene TRBV24-1 combines with J gene TRBJ2-2; 7 positions match TRBD2. This CDR3 spans 13 amino acids. Germline V gives CDR1 KGHDR, CDR2 SFDVKD. The J segment lost 6 bases and the V segment lost 12 bases, leaving 9 bases of the junction unmatched. The CDR3 region has the DNA TGTGCCTCAAGTAATCGGGGGGCCGGGGAGCTGTTTTTT. Residues: CASSNRGAGELFF.

This chain links TRBV28 with TRBJ2-3, with no clear D. Germline V gives CDR1 MDHEN, CDR2 SYDVKM. CDR3 length: 13 amino acids. The V and J ends lost 6 bases and 5 bases respectively, with 12 bases between them. The CDR3 region has the DNA TGTGCCAGCAGGCTGGGCCAAGAAGATACGCAGTATTTT. Its translation is CASRLGQEDTQYF. Based on the CDR3 plus reference TRBV28 and TRBJ2-3, the full variable domain is DVKVTQSSRYLVKRTGEKVFLECVQDMDHENMFWYRQDPGLGLRLIYFSYDVKMKEKGDIPEGYSVSREKKERFSLILESASTNQTSMYLCASRLGQEDTQYFGPGTRLTVL.

CDR3 region: CASSRGLAVTRAKNIQYF. The CDR3 DNA follows: TGTGCCAGCAGCCGTGGACTAGCGGTTACAAGAGCCAAAAACATTCAGTACTTC. This sequence joins TRBV9 and TRBJ2-4; TRBD2 matches at 10 bases. Germline V gives CDR1 SGDLS, CDR2 YYNGEE. V gave up 4 bases and J gave up 0 bases; unmatched junction bases: 10. This CDR3 region has 18 residues. Variable domain in full (rest from reference TRBV9 and TRBJ2-4): DSGVTQTPKHLITATGQRVTLRCSPRSGDLSVYWYQQSLDQGLQFLIQYYNGEERAKGNILERFSAQQFPDLHSELNLSSLELGDSALYFCASSRGLAVTRAKNIQYFGAGTRLSVL.

CDR3 DNA sequence: TGTGCCACCCTGGACAGTCTTAATGAAAAACTGTTTTTT. It yields the protein CATLDSLNEKLFF. This chain connects TRBV28 to TRBJ1-4; weak D call: TRBD1 (6 bases). The CDR3 is made up of 13 amino acids. Germline values: CDR1 MDHEN, CDR2 SYDVKM. V was clipped by 10 bases and J by 4 bases, with 13 bases between them.

The chain joins TRBV24-1 to TRBJ2-1; weak D call: TRBD1 (5 bases). The V end lost 4 bases, the J end lost 7 bases, and 16 bases lay between the germline ends. The CDR3 is made up of 15 amino acids. Germline CDR1 KGHDR, CDR2 SFDVKD. The CDR3: CATSDNRFLGNEQFF. CDR3 nucleotides: TGTGCCACCAGTGACAACAGGTTCTTAGGGAATGAGCAGTTCTTC.

This clone showed up just once. J is TRBJ2-7 and V is TRBV28; the match to TRBD1 covers 10 bases. The CDR3 length is 21 residues. J gave up 4 bases and V 4 bases, and 25 bases lay outside the gene matches. Germline V CDR1 and CDR2: MDHEN, SYDVKM. CDR3 DNA sequence: TGTGCCAGCAGTTCGCCAACTCCGACAGGGGGCGCAGGGTTGGGACGATACGAGCAGTACTTC. As protein: CASSSPTPTGGAGLGRYEQYF. Complete variable domain (other parts from reference TRBV28 and TRBJ2-7): DVKVTQSSRYLVKRTGEKVFLECVQDMDHENMFWYRQDPGLGLRLIYFSYDVKMKEKGDIPEGYSVSREKKERFSLILESASTNQTSMYLCASSSPTPTGGAGLGRYEQYFGPGTRLTVT.

The chain carries TRBV4-1 and TRBJ1-2, with D unresolved. The CDR3 contains 16 residues. CDR1 MGHRA and CDR2 YSYEKL come from the germline V gene. Between the trimmed V and J ends, which lost 0 bases and 4 bases, there was a span of 15 bases. In DNA form, the CDR3 reads TGCGCCAGCAGCCAAGATTCGGCCAGGTTGGGCTATGGCTACACCTTC. It is translated as CASSQDSARLGYGYTF.

The gene calls are TRBV6-5 and TRBJ1-5; the match to TRBD1 covers 8 bases. This CDR3 contains 15 residues. Germline loops: CDR1 MNHEY, CDR2 SVGAGI. J gave up 3 bases and V 5 bases, and 6 bases lay outside the gene matches. The CDR3 DNA sequence: TGTGCCAGCAGTCTGGGACAGGTGGACAATCAGCCCCAGCATTTT. Encoded protein: CASSLGQVDNQPQHF.

A single count supports this clone. The genes are TRBV6-1 and TRBJ2-3; 8 positions agree with TRBD2. This CDR3 has 16 amino acids. V trimming: 1 base; J trimming: 3 bases; junction bases outside the gene matches: 6. Germline V lookup: CDR1 MNHNS, CDR2 SASEGT. This chain's CDR3 is CASSEVAGGSTDTQYF. CDR3 in DNA: TGTGCCAGCAGTGAAGTGGCGGGGGGCAGTACAGATACGCAGTATTTT.

The rearrangement uses TRBV25-1 and TRBJ1-1; D is unresolved. The CDR3 extends over 13 amino acids. From germline, CDR1 is MGHDK and CDR2 SYGVNS. Trimming removed 3 bases at V and 4 bases at J, with 9 bases between. The CDR3 here is CASSDRNPTEAFF. CDR3 sequence (DNA): TGTGCCAGCAGTGACCGGAACCCCACTGAAGCTTTCTTT.

This chain joins TRBV16 and TRBJ2-3; 7 bases agree with TRBD1. This CDR3 is 16 amino acids long. Germline-derived CDR1 and CDR2 are KGHSY and FQNENV. After removal of 6 bases from V and 2 bases from J, the junction contained 11 bases not matched to a gene. DNA of the CDR3: TGTGCCAGCAGTTACCAGGGGACAGAGCCCACAGATACGCAGTATTTT. Amino acid sequence: CASSYQGTEPTDTQYF.

This clone was counted a single time. V gene TRBV5-4 combines with J gene TRBJ1-6, with D unresolved. Germline CDR1 is SGHNT and CDR2 is YYREEE (reference sequence). The CDR3 loop spans 12 amino acids. V lost 4 bases and J lost 5, with 4 bases in between. CDR3 amino acids: CASSQNNSPLHF. CDR3 DNA: TGTGCCAGCAGCCAAAATAATTCACCCCTCCACTTT.

V and J are TRBV28 and TRBJ1-5; no clear D. The germline V and J ends were trimmed by 3 bases and 15 bases, with 12 bases remaining between them. The CDR3 is 11 residues long. Germline CDR1 reads MDHEN; CDR2 reads SYDVKM. The CDR3 region has the DNA TGTGCCAGCAGTTTGGGAGGGTCCCTGCATTTT. Translation gives CASSLGGSLHF.